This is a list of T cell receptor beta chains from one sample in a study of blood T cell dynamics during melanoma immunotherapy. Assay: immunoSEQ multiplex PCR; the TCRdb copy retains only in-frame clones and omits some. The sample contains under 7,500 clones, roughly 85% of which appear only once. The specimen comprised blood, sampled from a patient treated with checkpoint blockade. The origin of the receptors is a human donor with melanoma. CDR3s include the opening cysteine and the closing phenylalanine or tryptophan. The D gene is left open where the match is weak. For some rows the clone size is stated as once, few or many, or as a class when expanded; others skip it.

CDR3nt: TGTGCCACCAGCAGAGACTATAGGGACAACGACCTGGACGAGCAGTACTTC
CDR3aa: CATSRDYRDNDLDEQYF
j_gene: TRBJ2-7
v_gene: TRBV15
abundance: NA
d_gene: NA

CDR3nt: TGTGCCAGCTCACTAACGACAGAGGGGCGTTTAGATACGCAGTATTTT
CDR3aa: CASSLTTEGRLDTQYF
j_gene: TRBJ2-3
v_gene: TRBV18
abundance: NA
d_gene: NA

CDR3nt: TGCGCCAGCAGCCAAGATGTGGGTCCAGATACGCAGTATTTT
CDR3aa: CASSQDVGPDTQYF
j_gene: TRBJ2-3
v_gene: TRBV4-3
abundance: NA
d_gene: NA

CDR3nt: TGTGCCTGGAGTATAACGGTGAACACTGAAGCTTTCTTT
CDR3aa: CAWSITVNTEAFF
j_gene: TRBJ1-1
v_gene: TRBV30
abundance: NA
d_gene: NA

CDR3nt: TGTGCCAGCAGCTTCGGACAGGGGGCGCACACAGATACGCAGTATTTT
CDR3aa: CASSFGQGAHTDTQYF
j_gene: TRBJ2-3
v_gene: TRBV11-1
abundance: NA
d_gene: TRBD1

CDR3nt: TGTGCCAGTAGTATTGGGCAGTCACAAGAGACCCAGTACTTC
CDR3aa: CASSIGQSQETQYF
j_gene: TRBJ2-5
v_gene: TRBV19
abundance: NA
d_gene: NA

CDR3nt: TGTGCCAGCAGCTCCCTGACCTGGGAGCAGTACTTC
CDR3aa: CASSSLTWEQYF
j_gene: TRBJ2-7
v_gene: TRBV7-2
abundance: few
d_gene: NA

CDR3nt: TGTGCCAGTAGTGACGCGAACACCGGGGAGCTGTTTTTT
CDR3aa: CASSDANTGELFF
j_gene: TRBJ2-2
v_gene: TRBV19
abundance: NA
d_gene: NA

CDR3nt: TGTGCCAGCAGACCCGGAGGGGGCATTGAAAAACTGTTTTTT
CDR3aa: CASRPGGGIEKLFF
j_gene: TRBJ1-4
v_gene: TRBV6-5
abundance: NA
d_gene: TRBD1

CDR3nt: TGTGCCAGCAGCCTCCTGACTAATCAGCCCCAGCATTTT
CDR3aa: CASSLLTNQPQHF
j_gene: TRBJ1-5
v_gene: TRBV27
abundance: NA
d_gene: NA

CDR3nt: TGTGCCAGCAGTTTCGCAGATACGCAGTATTTT
CDR3aa: CASSFADTQYF
j_gene: TRBJ2-3
v_gene: TRBV27
abundance: NA
d_gene: NA

CDR3nt: TGTGCCAGCAGAGCCGGACAGGCGAACACTGAAGCTTTCTTT
CDR3aa: CASRAGQANTEAFF
j_gene: TRBJ1-1
v_gene: TRBV6-4
abundance: NA
d_gene: TRBD1

CDR3nt: TGTGCCAGCAGTGATAGGTTGCTGCAAAACATTCAGTACTTC
CDR3aa: CASSDRLLQNIQYF
j_gene: TRBJ2-4
v_gene: TRBV6-1
abundance: few
d_gene: NA

CDR3nt: TGTGCCAGTAGTATGGTAGGCGACTATGGCTACACCTTC
CDR3aa: CASSMVGDYGYTF
j_gene: TRBJ1-2
v_gene: TRBV19
abundance: once
d_gene: NA

CDR3nt: TGCGCCAGCAGCTTAGACGTTATAACCTACAATGAGCAGTTCTTC
CDR3aa: CASSLDVITYNEQFF
j_gene: TRBJ2-1
v_gene: TRBV5-1
abundance: NA
d_gene: NA

CDR3nt: TGCGCCAGCAGCGTAGGGACTCTTACACAAGAGACCCAGTACTTC
CDR3aa: CASSVGTLTQETQYF
j_gene: TRBJ2-5
v_gene: TRBV5-1
abundance: NA
d_gene: NA

CDR3nt: TGTGCCAGTTCCTACAGGGGGCAGGGACAGCCCCAGCATTTT
CDR3aa: CASSYRGQGQPQHF
j_gene: TRBJ1-5
v_gene: TRBV19
abundance: NA
d_gene: TRBD1